This T cell receptor beta chain was identified during a study of early T cells in non-severe SARS-CoV-2 infection. The CDR3 has 15 amino acids. The V gene's germline CDR1 is SGHAT and CDR2 FQNNGV. V lost 2 bases, J lost 7 bases, and 15 bases lay in between. In the library, individual cDNA molecules carried attached unique molecular identifiers. MiXCR was run by TCRdb on the 5' RACE reads, yielding one entry per CDR3 protein. Here the sample spans some 48,000 distinct CDR3 sequences, 4% to 5% being singletons. This clonotype came up many times. Sequencing was carried out using whole blood. The clonotype was recovered from an adult who was a healthcare worker with PCR-confirmed SARS-CoV-2 infection or an uninfected control (not recorded which). The chain uses TRBV11-2 and TRBJ2-1; D remains unclear. Here the CDR3 reads CASSLSAFGMNEQFF. The CDR3 region has the DNA TGTGCCAGCAGCTTATCAGCGTTCGGTATGAATGAGCAGTTCTTC.